Presented here are 25 T cell receptor beta chains from one specimen sequenced in a study of Ad26.COV2.S vaccination and SARS-CoV-2 variants. Profiling relied on immunoSEQ multiplex PCR, and the TCRdb table lists in-frame clones only, not all of them. The repertoire includes 75,000 to 100,000 clones, less than 85% of them detected once, and around a sixth sits in the top ten. Sequenced here: peripheral blood, sampled after recovery from COVID-19. The receptors were sampled from a human donor who had recovered from COVID-19.

This chain joins TRBV18 and TRBJ2-3, with 9 bases identical to TRBD2. J was trimmed by 0 bases and V by 3 bases; bases with no gene match: 1. Germline V gene lookup returns CDR1 KGHSH and CDR2 LQKENI. This CDR3 is built from 15 residues. The CDR3 DNA reads TGTGCCAGCTCACCCACTAGCGGGAGCACAGATACGCAGTATTTT. Residues: CASSPTSGSTDTQYF.

The chain couples TRBV6-5 to TRBJ1-1; TRBD1 matches at 7 bases. The CDR3 runs to 14 residues. J was trimmed by 4 bases and V by 6 bases; bases with no gene match: 8. Germline V gene sequence: CDR1 MNHEY, CDR2 SVGAGI. The CDR3 reads CASRLRTGSTEAFF. The CDR3 nucleotides read TGTGCCAGCAGACTCCGGACAGGATCCACTGAAGCTTTCTTT.

This clone was seen ten or more times. The chain links TRBV7-8 to TRBJ2-2; 9 bases align to TRBD2. Germline V gives CDR1 SGHVS, CDR2 FQNEAQ. The length of the CDR3 is 16 residues. Unmatched junction bases numbered 4, after V lost 1 base and J lost 4 bases. For the CDR3, the DNA is TGTGCCAGCAGCTTAGGTTGGACTAGCGCCACCGGGGAGCTGTTTTTT. It translates to CASSLGWTSATGELFF.

V usage is TRBV28 and J usage is TRBJ2-5; tentative D call: TRBD1 (5 bases). Trimming took 7 bases from V and 0 from J, leaving 12 bases between them. Germline assignment: CDR1 MDHEN and CDR2 SYDVKM. The CDR3 runs to 14 residues. CDR3 bases: TGTGCCAGCAACGTGGGGCAGGACCAAGAGACCCAGTACTTC. It specifies CASNVGQDQETQYF.

This sequence joins TRBV6-4 and TRBJ2-3, with D tentatively TRBD1 or TRBD2 (6 bases each). The CDR3 consists of 17 residues. Germline values: CDR1 MRHNA, CDR2 SNTAGT. V was pared by 5 bases and J by 9 bases, with 27 bases between. The CDR3 protein is CASSPRVESPGGGTQYF. CDR3 DNA sequence: TGTGCCAGCAGTCCCCGAGTCGAAAGCCCCGGAGGGGGGACGCAGTATTTT.

This chain links TRBV12-3 or TRBV12-4 with TRBJ1-1, with D possibly being TRBD1 (5 bases). V lost 6 bases and J lost 0, with 8 bases in between. The CDR3 spans 13 residues. The CDR3 bases are TGTGCCAGCAGCGGGGGAGTGAACACTGAAGCTTTCTTT. Amino acids: CASSGGVNTEAFF.

The chain joins TRBV28 to TRBJ2-1; 10 bases match TRBD2. V shed 5 bases and J 6 bases; nucleotides not matched to a gene: 7. The CDR3 covers 15 residues. CDR1 is MDHEN and CDR2 is SYDVKM in the germline V gene. This chain's CDR3 is CASSPGTSVSNEQFF. In nucleotides, the CDR3 is TGTGCCAGCAGTCCCGGGACTAGCGTGAGCAATGAGCAGTTCTTC.

The J gene is TRBJ2-7, the V gene TRBV28; 7 bases are shared with TRBD1. CDR3 length: 15 amino acids. CDR1 and CDR2 (germline): MDHEN, SYDVKM. Trimming at V came to 6 bases and at J to 6 bases, leaving 14 bases not matched to a gene. In DNA, the CDR3 is TGTGCCAGCAGCGAGGCCGGGACAGACCCACGCGAGCAGTACTTC. Protein: CASSEAGTDPREQYF.

The chain has TRBV21-1 and TRBJ2-5; the table's D call, TRBD1, has no DNA check behind it. TRBV21-1 is a recognized pseudogene. The CDR3 has 12 amino acids. CDR3 coding DNA: TGTGCCGGCGACAGGGGCCAAGAGACCCAGTACTTC. Translating it yields CAGDRGQETQYF.

Of note for this clone: The sample holds other DNA sequences that translate to the same CDR3. V and J are TRBV6-6 and TRBJ2-5; D ambiguous. The CDR3 covers 11 residues. CDR1 is MNHNY, CDR2 SVGAGI, per germline (reference sequence). Trimming removed 6 bases from V and 4 bases from J, with 6 bases in between. The CDR3 DNA follows: TGTGCCAGCAGGCAGAGAGAGACCCAGTACTTC. Protein product: CASRQRETQYF.

The V gene is TRBV25-1, the J gene TRBJ2-3; 10 nucleotides line up with TRBD2. V trimming: 6 bases; J trimming: 5 bases; junction bases outside the gene matches: 5. Germline values: CDR1 MGHDK, CDR2 SYGVNS. This CDR3 contains 14 residues. The CDR3 nucleotides are TGTGCCAGCAGCCTAGCGGGAGCGGAAGATACGCAGTATTTT. Its protein product is CASSLAGAEDTQYF.

This clone has a handful of counts. V and J are TRBV7-9 and TRBJ1-1; 7 bases align to TRBD1. V was pared by 5 bases and J by 4 bases, with 16 bases of the junction left unmatched. Looked up from germline, CDR1 is SEHNR and CDR2 is FQNEAQ (reference sequence). This CDR3 is 17 amino acids long. The CDR3 sequence: CASSQSSRGGSGTEAFF. CDR3 nucleotides: TGTGCCAGCAGCCAGTCATCGAGAGGGGGCAGTGGCACTGAAGCTTTCTTT.

The V and J genes are TRBV7-9 and TRBJ1-1; no clear D gene. Germline V CDR1 and CDR2: SEHNR, FQNEAQ (reference sequence). The CDR3 is 15 amino acids. With 5 bases removed from V and 4 bases from J, the gap between germline ends came to 17 bases. CDR3 sequence: CASSEHRGSATEAFF. In nucleotides, the CDR3 is TGTGCCAGCAGCGAACATAGAGGGTCGGCCACTGAAGCTTTCTTT. The full variable domain, completed using reference TRBV7-9 and TRBJ1-1, is DTGVSQNPRHKITKRGQNVTFRCDPISEHNRLYWYRQTLGQGPEFLTYFQNEAQLEKSRLLSDRFSAERPKGSFSTLEIQRTEQGDSAMYLCASSEHRGSATEAFFGQGTRLTVV.

As for this clone: Other DNA variants within this sample encode the same CDR3. The chain uses TRBV7-9 and TRBJ2-7; no firm D call. V was trimmed by 0 bases and J by 3 bases, leaving 9 bases between them. The CDR3 has 14 residues. CDR1 is SEHNR and CDR2 is FQNEAQ in the germline V gene (reference sequence). The CDR3 bases are TGTGCCAGCAGCTTAGCACTGGGCGACTACGAGCAGTACTTC. This gives the protein CASSLALGDYEQYF.

The chain couples TRBV7-6 to TRBJ2-1, with a weak D call TRBD2 (6 bases). V was cut by 5 bases and J by 9 bases, with 20 bases left in between. In germline, CDR1 is SGHVS, CDR2 FNYEAQ. The CDR3 has 15 residues. This chain's CDR3 is CASSPSREPTSEQFF. CDR3 coding DNA: TGTGCCAGCAGCCCCAGTCGGGAGCCGACAAGTGAGCAGTTCTTC.

CDR3 bases: TGTGCCAGCAGCGACGGGACAGTCATCGCCTACGAGCAGTACTTC. It yields the protein CASSDGTVIAYEQYF. This chain links TRBV6-2 or TRBV6-3 with TRBJ2-7, with 7 bases lining up with TRBD1. The CDR3 extends over 15 amino acids. Germline loops: CDR1 MNHEY, CDR2 SVGEGT. The ends lost 6 bases at V and 2 bases at J; junction bases unmatched: 10.

The CDR3 loop reads CASSLEGSSSYEQYF. Written as DNA, the CDR3 is TGTGCCAGCAGCTTAGAGGGCTCGAGCTCCTACGAGCAGTACTTC. The chain links TRBV7-8 to TRBJ2-7; no reliable D call. This CDR3 is built from 15 residues. Germline V gene sequence: CDR1 SGHVS, CDR2 FQNEAQ. The germline V and J ends were trimmed by 1 base and 0 bases, with 10 bases remaining between them.

The CDR3 coding sequence is TGTGCCAGCAGTCCTTCGGGCTCTAACTATGGCTACACCTTC. It specifies CASSPSGSNYGYTF. This chain joins TRBV28 and TRBJ1-2; D is unclear. Germline V gene data show CDR1 as MDHEN and CDR2 as SYDVKM. The ends were cut back, 5 bases at V and 0 bases at J, with 10 bases in the middle. There are 14 residues in the CDR3.

V is TRBV28 and J is TRBJ1-1; TRBD1 matches 7 bases. The CDR3 is 16 amino acids. The J segment lost 3 bases and the V segment lost 2 bases, leaving 9 bases of the junction unmatched. The V gene's germline CDR1 is MDHEN and CDR2 SYDVKM. DNA for the CDR3: TGTGCCAGCAGTTTAAAACAGGGGCAAATTGACACTGAAGCTTTCTTT. This encodes CASSLKQGQIDTEAFF.

The chain recombines TRBV9 with TRBJ2-1; D is unclear. Germline assignment: CDR1 SGDLS and CDR2 YYNGEE. The V gene lost 1 base and the J gene lost 6 bases, with 14 bases spanning the gap. The CDR3 has 15 residues. The CDR3 DNA reads TGTGCCAGCAGCGTACACATTACGAGCCGCAATGAGCAGTTCTTC. Protein: CASSVHITSRNEQFF.

This chain connects TRBV5-4 to TRBJ1-1; 7 bases are shared with TRBD1. This CDR3 spans 14 amino acids. Germline assignment: CDR1 SGHNT and CDR2 YYREEE (reference sequence). Trimming took 4 bases from V and 1 from J; bases not matched to a gene: 4. This CDR3 is CASSRRDRNTEAFF. CDR3 nucleotide sequence: TGTGCCAGCAGCCGCCGGGACAGGAACACTGAAGCTTTCTTT.

V and J are TRBV25-1 and TRBJ1-1, with D possibly TRBD1 on 6 matching bases. The V gene's germline CDR1 is MGHDK and CDR2 SYGVNS. The CDR3 consists of 13 residues. The germline V and J ends were trimmed by 3 bases and 5 bases, with 10 bases remaining between them. The CDR3 loop reads CASSDKGGTEAFF. The DNA of the CDR3 is TGTGCCAGCAGTGATAAGGGGGGGACTGAAGCTTTCTTT.

The chain is built from TRBV27 and TRBJ1-5; D not certain. The germline V and J ends were trimmed by 6 bases and 4 bases, with 10 bases remaining between them. Germline values: CDR1 MNHEY, CDR2 SMNVEV (reference sequence). This CDR3 is built from 13 residues. The CDR3 reads CASRRVRNQPQHF. CDR3 sequence (DNA): TGTGCCAGCAGACGTGTCAGGAATCAGCCCCAGCATTTT.

The chain links TRBV2 to TRBJ2-1; D is undetermined. The CDR3 has 15 amino acids. The V end was cut by 3 bases, the J end by 4 bases, with 13 bases between. The germline gives CDR1 SNHLY, CDR2 FYNNEI. The CDR3 nucleotides read TGTGCCAGCAGTGAGCGTGGGCTAGGTTACAATGAGCAGTTCTTC. This codes for CASSERGLGYNEQFF.

The V and J genes are TRBV9 and TRBJ1-5, with 9 bases fitting TRBD1. J lost 2 bases, V lost 3 bases, and 18 bases had no gene match. Germline V gene lookup returns CDR1 SGDLS and CDR2 YYNGEE. This CDR3 contains 20 residues. The CDR3 reads CASSGNRGQAYPHGNQPQHF. The CDR3, as DNA: TGTGCCAGCAGCGGAAACAGGGGGCAAGCCTACCCCCATGGCAATCAGCCCCAGCATTTT.